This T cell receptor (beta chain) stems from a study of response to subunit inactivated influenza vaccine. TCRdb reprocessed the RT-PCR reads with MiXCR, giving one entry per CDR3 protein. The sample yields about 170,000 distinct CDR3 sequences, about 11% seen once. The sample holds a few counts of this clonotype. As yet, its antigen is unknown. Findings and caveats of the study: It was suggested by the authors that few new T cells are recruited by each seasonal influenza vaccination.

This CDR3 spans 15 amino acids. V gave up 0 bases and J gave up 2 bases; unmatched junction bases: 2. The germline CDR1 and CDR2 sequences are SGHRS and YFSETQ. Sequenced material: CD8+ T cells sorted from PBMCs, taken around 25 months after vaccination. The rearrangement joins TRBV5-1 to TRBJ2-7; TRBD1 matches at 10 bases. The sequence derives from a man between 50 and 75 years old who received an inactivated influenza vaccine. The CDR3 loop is CASSLAGTGAYEQYF. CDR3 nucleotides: TGCGCCAGCAGCTTGGCCGGGACAGGGGCCTACGAGCAGTACTTC.